Below, 27 T cell receptor beta chains from the same sample are listed, as sequenced in a study of shared T cell receptors in the human thymus. Profiling relied on immunoSEQ multiplex PCR, and the TCRdb table lists in-frame clones only, not all of them. Here the sample spans 500,000 to 750,000 clones, 88% being singletons. In addition, the sample was reused for a study of human thymus T cells.

Sequencing was done on a sample of thymocytes. All receptors come from a boy under three years old with a congenital heart defect.

This clone was picked up one time. The rearrangement uses TRBV11-2 and TRBJ1-4; perhaps TRBD1 as D (6 bases). Germline CDR1 and CDR2: SGHAT and FQNNGV. CDR3 size: 16 residues. V was pared by 2 bases and J by 8 bases, with 18 bases between. This CDR3 is CASSLTRDTPWEKLFF. The CDR3 nucleotides are TGTGCCAGCAGCTTAACGAGGGACACCCCATGGGAAAAACTGTTTTTT.

The rearrangement links TRBV12-2 to TRBJ2-4; the table's D call of TRBD2 was not tested on the DNA. TRBV12-2 represents a pseudogene. The CDR3 loop spans 17 amino acids. CDR3 residues: CASRTPGLAGVGNIQYF. Here the CDR3 DNA reads TGTGCAAGTCGCACCCCGGGACTAGCGGGAGTGGGAAACATTCAGTACTTC.

This chain uses TRBV9 with TRBJ1-1, with D maybe TRBD1 (5 bases). Between the trimmed V and J ends, which lost 2 bases and 1 base, there was a span of 12 bases. The CDR3 has 15 residues. Per germline, CDR1 SGDLS and CDR2 YYNGEE. This CDR3 reads CASSVREGKNTEAFF. In DNA form, the CDR3 reads TGTGCCAGCAGCGTGAGGGAGGGGAAGAACACTGAAGCTTTCTTT.

J is TRBJ2-7 and V is TRBV19, with 7 positions matching TRBD2. Unmatched junction bases numbered 11, after V lost 9 bases and J lost 3 bases. Germline CDR1 and CDR2: LNHDA and SQIVND (reference sequence). CDR3 length equals 14 residues. The CDR3 reads CASSPGLHVYEQYF. For the CDR3, the DNA is TGTGCCAGCAGTCCGGGACTACACGTCTACGAGCAGTACTTC.

This rearrangement joins TRBV4-3 to TRBJ1-1; D is uncertain. The germline V and J ends were trimmed by 0 bases and 1 base, with 15 bases remaining between them. The CDR3 length is 17 residues. CDR1 and CDR2 (germline): LGHNA, YSLEER. CDR3: CASSQDSIKNGNTEAFF. DNA of the CDR3: TGCGCCAGCAGCCAAGATTCCATTAAAAACGGGAACACTGAAGCTTTCTTT.

As to this clone: One end of the junction fails to match germline, which may point to a read error. CDR3 amino acids: CSAPGRTPF. CDR3 bases: TGCAGTGCCCCAGGGAGGACACCTTTC. The rearrangement uses TRBV20-1 and TRBJ1-2; a weak D match, TRBD1 (5 bases). The CDR3 sequence is 9 residues long. CDR1 DFQATT and CDR2 SNEGSKA come from the germline V gene (reference sequence).

In DNA, the CDR3 is TGTGCCAGCTCATCAAACAGGGTGAACATTCAGTACTTC. Translating it yields CASSSNRVNIQYF. The chain recombines TRBV18 with TRBJ2-4; tentatively, D is TRBD1 (6 bases). The CDR3 is 13 residues long. Deletions cut 5 bases from V and 7 bases from J, with 12 bases between. Germline V lookup: CDR1 KGHSH, CDR2 LQKENI.

V gene TRBV30 combines with J gene TRBJ2-6, with 8 nucleotides matching TRBD2. The ends lost 4 bases at V and 0 bases at J; junction bases unmatched: 17. This CDR3 comprises 20 residues. Germline V CDR1 and CDR2: GTSNPN, SVGIG (reference sequence). The CDR3 loop is CAWNRKVGGRPDSGANVLTF. The CDR3 DNA reads TGTGCCTGGAACCGAAAGGTTGGCGGGAGGCCCGACTCTGGGGCCAACGTCCTGACTTTC.

The CDR3 coding sequence is TGTGCCAGCAGTTCTGGACGGGGATCCTACGAGCAGTACTTC. Amino acid sequence: CASSSGRGSYEQYF. The chain recombines TRBV7-9 with TRBJ2-7; D is perhaps TRBD2 (5 bases). Per the germline V gene, CDR1 is SEHNR and CDR2 is FQNEAQ (reference sequence). V lost 6 bases and J 1 base, leaving 13 bases between the germline ends. The CDR3 contains 14 residues.

This clone was counted once. CDR3 DNA sequence: TGTGCCAGCAGTCCAGGCGGCAGGGTAACCTACAATGAGCAGTTCTTC. Its translation: CASSPGGRVTYNEQFF. The V and J genes are TRBV28 and TRBJ2-1; D perhaps matches TRBD1 (5 bases). This CDR3 comprises 16 residues. CDR1 and CDR2 from the germline V gene are MDHEN and SYDVKM. Deletions cut 5 bases from V and 2 bases from J, with 16 bases between.

J is TRBJ1-3 and V is TRBV13, with 7 bases matching TRBD1. The CDR3 totals 18 residues. J was trimmed by 0 bases and V by 5 bases; bases with no gene match: 13. Germline CDR1 is PRHDT and CDR2 is FYEKMQ (reference sequence). CDR3 loop: CASSLKGQPVLSGNTIYF. DNA for the CDR3: TGTGCCAGCAGCCTAAAGGGACAGCCTGTACTCTCTGGAAACACCATATATTTT.

With respect to this clone: Other DNA sequences in this sample translate to the same CDR3. Here the CDR3 DNA reads TGTGCCAGCAGTTCCCGGGACAGGGCCGCCTACGAGCAGTACTTC. It encodes CASSSRDRAAYEQYF. The chain carries TRBV27 and TRBJ2-7; 9 bases align to TRBD1. Losses at the gene ends were 4 bases for V and 2 bases for J; bases not matched to a gene: 6. This CDR3 contains 15 residues. CDR1 is MNHEY and CDR2 is SMNVEV in the germline V gene (reference sequence).

The chain recombines TRBV18 with TRBJ2-5, with D maybe TRBD1 (6 bases). This CDR3 has 13 residues. V lost 5 bases and J 6 bases, leaving 13 bases between the germline ends. Germline CDR1 is KGHSH and CDR2 is LQKENI. In DNA, the CDR3 is TGTGCCAGCTCAAAGGAAGGGGGTCAGACCCAGTACTTC. Protein sequence: CASSKEGGQTQYF.

The chain couples TRBV11-2 to TRBJ2-7; 11 bases are shared with TRBD2. V shed 1 base and J 2 bases; nucleotides not matched to a gene: 7. The CDR3 contains 17 residues. CDR1 is SGHAT and CDR2 is FQNNGV in the germline V gene. CDR3 in DNA: TGTGCCAGCAGCTTAGGTAGGGGGACTAGCGGAACCTACGAGCAGTACTTC. This encodes CASSLGRGTSGTYEQYF.

The chain recombines TRBV5-6 with TRBJ2-7; 11 bases map to TRBD2. There are 17 residues in the CDR3. Germline V gene data show CDR1 as SGHDT and CDR2 as YYEEEE. V dropped 0 bases and J dropped 3; count of bases not matched to a gene: 8. Written as DNA, the CDR3 is TGTGCCAGCAGCTTGGTAACTCAGACTAGCGGGGTCTACGAGCAGTACTTC. It specifies CASSLVTQTSGVYEQYF.

This clone was detected only a few times. The chain carries TRBV5-4 and TRBJ2-3; 9 bases are shared with TRBD1. The CDR3 has 19 amino acids. CDR1 and CDR2 from the germline V gene are SGHNT and YYREEE (reference sequence). The J segment lost 2 bases and the V segment lost 1 base, leaving 14 bases of the junction unmatched. The CDR3 DNA is TGTGCCAGCAGCTTGAGAAGGGTCCACAGGGGGCGAATCACAGATACGCAGTATTTT. It encodes CASSLRRVHRGRITDTQYF.

This clone is a singleton in its sample. The rearrangement uses TRBV7-6 and TRBJ2-1; TRBD1 matches 7 bases. J gave up 5 bases and V 2 bases, and 9 bases lay outside the gene matches. The CDR3 loop spans 16 amino acids. The germline V gene encodes CDR1 SGHVS and CDR2 FNYEAQ. The CDR3 is CASSLPDRDPDNEQFF. The CDR3, as DNA: TGTGCCAGCAGCTTACCCGACAGGGATCCCGACAATGAGCAGTTCTTC.

The gene calls are TRBV11-2 and TRBJ2-7; possible D gene TRBD1, 5 bases. V dropped 5 bases and J dropped 3 bases, with 20 bases sitting between them. This CDR3 has 16 amino acids. The germline V gene has CDR1 SGHAT and CDR2 FQNNGV. The CDR3, as DNA: TGTGCCAGCAGCCTCGGTCGCGACAGTGCTCGCTACGAGCAGTACTTC. Translated: CASSLGRDSARYEQYF.

This chain links TRBV29-1 with TRBJ2-7; TRBD1 matches 8 bases. V was pared by 7 bases and J by 3 bases, with 8 bases of the junction left unmatched. Looked up from germline, CDR1 is SQVTM and CDR2 is ANQGSEA. The CDR3 has 13 amino acids. CDR3 in amino acids: CSAYWTGSYEQYF. The CDR3, as DNA: TGCAGCGCGTATTGGACAGGGAGCTACGAGCAGTACTTC.

The rearrangement uses TRBV28 and TRBJ2-7; the D gene is possibly TRBD1 (6 bases). Trimming stripped 5 bases from V and 5 bases from J, with 16 bases between. The germline gives CDR1 MDHEN, CDR2 SYDVKM. The CDR3 contains 14 residues. The CDR3 coding sequence is TGTGCCAGCAGTGGATCACAGGGAAAGAACGAGCAGTACTTC. Translated: CASSGSQGKNEQYF.

This chain connects TRBV5-4 to TRBJ2-7, with TRBD2 identical over 12 bases. This CDR3 has 18 amino acids. V lost 0 bases, J lost 4 bases, and 11 bases stayed unmatched. In germline, CDR1 is SGHNT, CDR2 YYREEE (reference sequence). In nucleotides, the CDR3 is TGTGCCAGCAGCTTGGGTAGGGGAACTAGCGGGAGGCGGTACGAGCAGTACTTC. The encoded protein is CASSLGRGTSGRRYEQYF.

The chain has TRBV28 and TRBJ1-1; 7 nucleotides match TRBD1. This CDR3 region has 15 residues. The junction had 9 bases not matched to a gene; V was cut back by 8 bases and J by 0 bases. Germline assignment: CDR1 MDHEN and CDR2 SYDVKM. CDR3 sequence: CASGDSQPLNTEAFF. In DNA form, the CDR3 reads TGTGCCAGCGGGGACAGCCAACCTCTGAACACTGAAGCTTTCTTT. Full variable domain (rest looked up from reference TRBV28 and TRBJ1-1): DVKVTQSSRYLVKRTGEKVFLECVQDMDHENMFWYRQDPGLGLRLIYFSYDVKMKEKGDIPEGYSVSREKKERFSLILESASTNQTSMYLCASGDSQPLNTEAFFGQGTRLTVV.

This clone came up once. The chain joins TRBV7-7 to TRBJ2-2, with a tentative D call TRBD2 (6 bases). CDR1 and CDR2 from the germline V gene are SSHAT and FNYEAQ (reference sequence). The V gene lost 5 bases and the J gene lost 2 bases, with 15 bases spanning the gap. CDR3 length: 16 amino acids. CDR3 residues: CASSHARTTNTGELFF. DNA of the CDR3: TGTGCCAGCAGCCATGCTCGGACTACCAACACCGGGGAGCTGTTTTTT.

This chain uses TRBV11-3 with TRBJ1-1; unclear D gene. Deletions cut 6 bases from V and 6 bases from J, with 11 bases between. Germline lookup yields CDR1 SGHNT and CDR2 YENEEA. This CDR3 comprises 12 residues. In DNA form, the CDR3 reads TGTGCCAGCAGTTTAAGCGGGGCTGAAGCTTTCTTT. This gives the protein CASSLSGAEAFF.

The rearrangement joins TRBV25-1 to TRBJ1-3, with D possibly TRBD1 on 6 matching bases. The CDR3 loop spans 14 amino acids. The germline V gene has CDR1 MGHDK and CDR2 SYGVNS. Trimming removed 9 bases at V and 0 bases at J, with 12 bases between. DNA for the CDR3: TGTGCCAGTCGGGACATCAGCTCTGGAAACACCATATATTTT. Encoded protein: CASRDISSGNTIYF.

For this clone: One junction end does not reproduce the germline sequence, and a read error may be involved. This chain uses TRBV19 with TRBJ2-1, with D perhaps matching TRBD1 (6 bases). CDR1 and CDR2 from the germline V gene are LNHDA and SQIVND (reference sequence). The CDR3 loop spans 13 amino acids. The CDR3 bases are TGTGCCAGTAGTAAACCCACCCTGAGCGACAGGATCTTC. It encodes CASSKPTLSDRIF.

The chain links TRBV30 to TRBJ2-3; 11 positions agree with TRBD1. After removal of 2 bases from V and 1 base from J, the junction contained 2 bases not matched to a gene. The CDR3 extends over 15 amino acids. The germline gives CDR1 GTSNPN, CDR2 SVGIG (reference sequence). DNA for the CDR3: TGTGCCTGGAGTTTGGGACAGGGGGGCACAGATACGCAGTATTTT. This gives the protein CAWSLGQGGTDTQYF.